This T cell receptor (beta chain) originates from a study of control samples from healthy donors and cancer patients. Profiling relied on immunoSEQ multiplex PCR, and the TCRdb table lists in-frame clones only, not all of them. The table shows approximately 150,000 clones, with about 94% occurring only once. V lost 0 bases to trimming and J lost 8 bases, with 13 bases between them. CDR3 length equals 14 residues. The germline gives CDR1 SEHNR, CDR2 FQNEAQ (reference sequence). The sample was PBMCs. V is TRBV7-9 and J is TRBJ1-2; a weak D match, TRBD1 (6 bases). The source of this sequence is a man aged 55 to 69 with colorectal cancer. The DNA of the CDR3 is TGTGCCAGCAGCTTAGCTGGGGGCGGTAAGGGCTACACCTTC. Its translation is CASSLAGGGKGYTF.